This TCR beta chain was identified in a study of read filtering for tumor transcriptome and immune sequencing. This clonotype was seen ten or more times. Germline V CDR1 and CDR2: DFQATT, SNEGSKA (reference sequence). Trimming cost V 3 bases and J 5 bases, with 13 bases left between them. The CDR3 length is 13 residues. From approximately 430 ng of RNA, a library with molecular barcoded alpha/delta and beta/gamma adaptors was made. Via MiXCR, TCRdb re-called the reads, giving one row per CDR3 protein. The repertoire holds more than 100,000 distinct CDR3 sequences, with approximately 13% as singletons.

The V call is TRBV20-1, the J call TRBJ1-2, with D perhaps matching TRBD1 (6 bases). The receptor was derived from a donor aged 40 or over with multiple myeloma. Sequenced: a population of CD138-negative cells sorted from bone marrow. The CDR3 sequence is CSARWDIAYGYTF. In DNA, the CDR3 is TGCAGTGCTAGGTGGGACATAGCATATGGCTACACCTTC.